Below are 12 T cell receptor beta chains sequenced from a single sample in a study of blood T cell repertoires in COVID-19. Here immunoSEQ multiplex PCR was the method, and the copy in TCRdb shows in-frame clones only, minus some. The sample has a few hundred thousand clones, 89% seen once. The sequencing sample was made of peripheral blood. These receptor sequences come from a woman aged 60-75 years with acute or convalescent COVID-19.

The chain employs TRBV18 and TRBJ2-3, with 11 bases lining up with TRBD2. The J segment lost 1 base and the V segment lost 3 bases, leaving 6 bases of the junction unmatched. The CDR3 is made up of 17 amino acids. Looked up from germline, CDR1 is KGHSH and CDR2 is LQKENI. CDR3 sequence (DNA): TGTGCCAGCTCACCCCGAACTAGCGGGGGCCGCACAGATACGCAGTATTTT. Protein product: CASSPRTSGGRTDTQYF. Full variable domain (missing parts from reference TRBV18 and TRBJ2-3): NAGVMQNPRHLVRRRGQEARLRCSPMKGHSHVYWYRQLPEEGLKFMVYLQKENIIDESGMPKERFSAEFPKEGPSILRIQQVVRGDSAAYFCASSPRTSGGRTDTQYFGPGTRLTVL.

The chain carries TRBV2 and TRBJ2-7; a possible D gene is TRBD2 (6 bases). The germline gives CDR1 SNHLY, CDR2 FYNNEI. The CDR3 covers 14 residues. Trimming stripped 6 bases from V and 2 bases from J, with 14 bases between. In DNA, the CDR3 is TGTGCCAGCAGACGGACTACAAGTACCTACGAGCAGTACTTC. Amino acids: CASRRTTSTYEQYF. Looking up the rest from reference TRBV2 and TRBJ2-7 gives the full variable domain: EPEVTQTPSHQVTQMGQEVILRCVPISNHLYFYWYRQILGQKVEFLVSFYNNEISEKSEIFDDQFSVERPDGSNFTLKIRSTKLEDSAMYFCASRRTTSTYEQYFGPGTRLTVT.

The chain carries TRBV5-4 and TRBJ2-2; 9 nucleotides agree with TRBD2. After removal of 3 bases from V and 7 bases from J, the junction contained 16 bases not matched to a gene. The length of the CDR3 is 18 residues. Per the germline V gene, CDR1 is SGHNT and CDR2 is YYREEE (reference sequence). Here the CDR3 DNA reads TGTGCCAGCAGCTCCGAGCTCGCAGCGGGAGGTTCCGGCGGGGAGCTGTTTTTT. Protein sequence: CASSSELAAGGSGGELFF.

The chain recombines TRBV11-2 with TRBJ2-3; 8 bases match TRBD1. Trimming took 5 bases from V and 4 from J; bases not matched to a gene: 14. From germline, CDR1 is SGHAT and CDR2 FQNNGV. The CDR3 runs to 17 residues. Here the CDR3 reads CASSLYSGTGLPDTQYF. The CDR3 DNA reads TGTGCCAGCAGCCTCTATTCCGGGACAGGCCTCCCAGATACGCAGTATTTT.

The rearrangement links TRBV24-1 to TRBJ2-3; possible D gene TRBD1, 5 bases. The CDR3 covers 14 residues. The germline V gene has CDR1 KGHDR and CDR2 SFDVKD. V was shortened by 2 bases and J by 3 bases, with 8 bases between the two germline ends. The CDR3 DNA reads TGTGCCACCAGTGATTACCCAGGGACAGATACGCAGTATTTT. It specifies CATSDYPGTDTQYF.

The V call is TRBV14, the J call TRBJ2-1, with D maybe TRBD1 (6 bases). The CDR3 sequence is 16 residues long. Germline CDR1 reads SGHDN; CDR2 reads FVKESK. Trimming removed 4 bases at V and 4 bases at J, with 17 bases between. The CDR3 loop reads CASSPGQIANYNEQFF. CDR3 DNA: TGTGCCAGCAGCCCTGGACAGATTGCGAATTACAATGAGCAGTTCTTC.

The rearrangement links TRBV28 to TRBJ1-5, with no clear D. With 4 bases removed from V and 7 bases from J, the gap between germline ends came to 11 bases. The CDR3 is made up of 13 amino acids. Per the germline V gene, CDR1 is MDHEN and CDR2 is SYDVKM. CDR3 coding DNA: TGTGCCAGCAGTTCCCCAGGTCCCCAGCCCCAGCATTTT. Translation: CASSSPGPQPQHF.

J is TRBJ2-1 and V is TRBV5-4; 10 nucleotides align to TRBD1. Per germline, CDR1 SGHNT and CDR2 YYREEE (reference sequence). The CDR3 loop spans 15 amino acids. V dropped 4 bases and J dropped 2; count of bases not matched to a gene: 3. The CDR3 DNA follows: TGTGCCAGCAGCGCGGGACAGGGGACCTACAATGAGCAGTTCTTC. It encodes CASSAGQGTYNEQFF.

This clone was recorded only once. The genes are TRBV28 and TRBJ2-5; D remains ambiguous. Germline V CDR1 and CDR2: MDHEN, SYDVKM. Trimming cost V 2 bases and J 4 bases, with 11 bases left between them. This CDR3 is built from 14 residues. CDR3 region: CASSLMAHVETQYF. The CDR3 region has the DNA TGTGCCAGCAGTTTAATGGCTCACGTAGAGACCCAGTACTTC.

In DNA form, the CDR3 reads TGCAGCGGTGGACAGGGTTTGATTAGCCGGGAGACCCAGTACTTC. It translates to CSGGQGLISRETQYF. V usage is TRBV29-1 and J usage is TRBJ2-5; 8 positions agree with TRBD1. V dropped 7 bases and J dropped 5; count of bases not matched to a gene: 15. CDR3 size: 15 residues. Germline loops: CDR1 SQVTM, CDR2 ANQGSEA.

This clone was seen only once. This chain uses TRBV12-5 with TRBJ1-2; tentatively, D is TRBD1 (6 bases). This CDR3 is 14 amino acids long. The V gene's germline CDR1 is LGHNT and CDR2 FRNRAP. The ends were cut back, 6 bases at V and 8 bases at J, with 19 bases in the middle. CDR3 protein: CASGTAGALRGYTF. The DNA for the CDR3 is TGTGCTAGTGGAACGGCGGGGGCTCTGCGGGGCTACACCTTC.

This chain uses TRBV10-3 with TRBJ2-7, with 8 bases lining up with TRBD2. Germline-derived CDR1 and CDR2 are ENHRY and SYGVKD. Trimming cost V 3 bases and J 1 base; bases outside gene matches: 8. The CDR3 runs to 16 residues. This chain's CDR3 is CAISDPVASGSYEQYF. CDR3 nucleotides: TGTGCCATCAGTGACCCCGTCGCTAGCGGGTCCTACGAGCAGTACTTC.